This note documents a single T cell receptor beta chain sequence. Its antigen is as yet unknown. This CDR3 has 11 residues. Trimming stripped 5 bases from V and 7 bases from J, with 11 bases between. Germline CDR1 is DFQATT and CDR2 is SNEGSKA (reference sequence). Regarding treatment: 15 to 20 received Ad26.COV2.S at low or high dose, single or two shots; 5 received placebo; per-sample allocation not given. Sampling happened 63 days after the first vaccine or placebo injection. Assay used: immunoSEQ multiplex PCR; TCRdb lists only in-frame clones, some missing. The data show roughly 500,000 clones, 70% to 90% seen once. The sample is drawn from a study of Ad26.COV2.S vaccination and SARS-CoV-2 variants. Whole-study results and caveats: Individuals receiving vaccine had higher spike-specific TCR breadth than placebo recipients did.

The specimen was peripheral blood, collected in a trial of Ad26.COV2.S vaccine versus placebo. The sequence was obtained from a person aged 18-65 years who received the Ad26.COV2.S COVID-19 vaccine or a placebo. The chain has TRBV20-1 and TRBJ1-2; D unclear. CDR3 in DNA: TGCAGTGCTGACGGGTCGGGTGGCTACACCTTC. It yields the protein CSADGSGGYTF.